This T cell receptor beta chain was sequenced during a study of blood T cell repertoires in COVID-19. Study overall: Spain, Italy and the United States supplied samples that represented acute and convalescent COVID-19.

The CDR3 extends over 12 amino acids. The germline V gene encodes CDR1 GTSNPN and CDR2 SVGIG (reference sequence). The ends were cut back, 1 base at V and 11 bases at J, with 9 bases in the middle. Some clones are missing from TCRdb's copy, which holds only in-frame ones; the method was immunoSEQ multiplex PCR. The table lists some 130,000 clones, almost 85% of them singletons, with 4.5% to 5.5% in the top ten. Donors were grouped by their self-reported clinical history. The sample taken for sequencing was PBMCs or T cells enriched from blood (not recorded which). This TCR derives from a middle-aged man with acute COVID-19. The gene calls are TRBV30 and TRBJ1-6; tentatively, D is TRBD1 (5 bases). The CDR3 DNA reads as TGTGCCTGGAGTGCAGGGATCCCACCCCTCCACTTT. Residues: CAWSAGIPPLHF.